These T cell receptor beta chains were read from a single sample in a study of response to subunit inactivated influenza vaccine. Each CDR3 protein is one row after TCRdb ran MiXCR on the RT-PCR reads. The repertoire holds a few hundred thousand distinct CDR3 sequences, about a fifth seen once, with roughly 10% in the top ten. This specimen consisted of PBMCs from blood, obtained approximately 22 months after vaccination. These receptors were collected from a man aged 45-69 years who received an inactivated influenza vaccine. Both conserved end residues are part of each CDR3. Fields, in order: clone size, V gene, CDR3 length, J gene, D gene, CDR3 protein, CDR3 DNA. A D gene is named only where the DNA matches it firmly. Clone size is given for some rows only: seen once, a few or many times, or a class if the clone is expanded.

size: NA
V: TRBV20-1
length: 18
J: TRBJ2-3
D: TRBD2
CDR3: CSASPQGLAGGRTDTQYF
DNA: TGCAGTGCTAGTCCCCAGGGACTAGCGGGGGGCAGGACAGATACGCAGTATTTT

size: NA
V: TRBV6-2/TRBV6-3
length: 16
J: TRBJ2-2
D: TRBD1
CDR3: CASSENRGILTGELFF
DNA: TGTGCCAGCAGTGAGAACAGGGGAATCCTCACCGGGGAGCTGTTTTTT

size: NA
V: TRBV18
length: 15
J: TRBJ2-3
D: NA
CDR3: CASSPPSLVSDTQYF
DNA: TGTGCCAGCTCACCACCGTCCTTGGTCTCAGATACGCAGTATTTT

size: NA
V: TRBV4-1
length: 16
J: TRBJ2-2
D: TRBD1
CDR3: CASSPGTGRLTGELFF
DNA: TGCGCCAGCAGCCCCGGGACAGGGCGACTCACCGGGGAGCTGTTTTTT

size: few
V: TRBV15
length: 13
J: TRBJ2-4
D: NA
CDR3: CATSFQQGPGQYF
DNA: TGTGCCACCAGCTTTCAGCAGGGACCGGGGCAGTACTTC

size: NA
V: TRBV7-9
length: 13
J: TRBJ2-7
D: TRBD1
CDR3: CASSLWTGDEQYF
DNA: TGTGCCAGCAGCCTTTGGACAGGGGACGAGCAGTACTTC

size: NA
V: TRBV3-1
length: 17
J: TRBJ2-1
D: TRBD2
CDR3: CASSQDRAGGHFNEQFF
DNA: TGTGCCAGCAGCCAAGATCGGGCGGGAGGGCACTTCAATGAGCAGTTCTTC

size: once
V: TRBV6-6
length: 13
J: TRBJ1-4
D: TRBD1
CDR3: CATHRGTGRKLFF
DNA: TGTGCCACGCACCGTGGGACAGGGAGGAAACTGTTTTTT

size: few
V: TRBV9
length: 14
J: TRBJ2-7
D: NA
CDR3: CASSVGQDPYEQYF
DNA: TGTGCCAGCAGCGTAGGGCAGGACCCCTACGAGCAGTACTTC

size: NA
V: TRBV14
length: 13
J: TRBJ2-2
D: NA
CDR3: CASSRVNTGELFF
DNA: TGTGCCAGCAGCCGAGTTAACACCGGGGAGCTGTTTTTT

size: NA
V: TRBV19
length: 16
J: TRBJ2-3
D: TRBD1
CDR3: CATRDRRLTSTDTQYF
DNA: TGTGCCACCCGGGACAGGCGACTCACTAGCACAGATACGCAGTATTTT

size: few
V: TRBV9
length: 14
J: TRBJ2-1
D: NA
CDR3: CASSVEGRGNEQFF
DNA: TGTGCCAGCAGCGTAGAGGGTCGGGGGAATGAGCAGTTCTTC

size: few
V: TRBV7-6
length: 15
J: TRBJ2-7
D: TRBD2
CDR3: CASSPTAGYFYEQYF
DNA: TGTGCCAGCAGCCCAACAGCGGGATACTTCTACGAGCAGTACTTC

size: NA
V: TRBV28
length: 13
J: TRBJ1-4
D: NA
CDR3: CASQGRAAEKLFF
DNA: TGTGCCAGTCAGGGACGGGCGGCTGAAAAACTGTTTTTT

size: few
V: TRBV20-1
length: 11
J: TRBJ2-7
D: NA
CDR3: CSAKQGSEQYF
DNA: TGCAGTGCTAAACAGGGATCCGAGCAGTACTTC

size: NA
V: TRBV28
length: 17
J: TRBJ2-3
D: TRBD1
CDR3: CASSFSPWRDRADTQYF
DNA: TGTGCCAGCAGTTTTTCCCCTTGGAGAGACAGGGCAGATACGCAGTATTTT

size: few
V: TRBV6-2/TRBV6-3
length: 12
J: TRBJ1-2
D: NA
CDR3: CASGSGTVGYTF
DNA: TGTGCCAGTGGATCCGGGACGGTAGGCTACACCTTC

size: NA
V: TRBV4-2
length: 15
J: TRBJ1-2
D: NA
CDR3: CASSQAGANNYGYTF
DNA: TGTGCCAGCAGCCAAGCAGGGGCTAATAACTATGGCTACACCTTC

size: NA
V: TRBV18
length: 16
J: TRBJ1-4
D: TRBD1
CDR3: CASSMTGTGVNEKLFF
DNA: TGTGCCAGCTCAATGACCGGGACAGGGGTCAATGAAAAACTGTTTTTT

size: NA
V: TRBV4-1
length: 18
J: TRBJ2-7
D: TRBD1
CDR3: CASSQLARGQGNSYEQYF
DNA: TGCGCCAGCAGCCAATTAGCCCGGGGACAGGGTAACTCCTACGAGCAGTACTTC

size: NA
V: TRBV11-1
length: 15
J: TRBJ2-2
D: TRBD2
CDR3: CASRLRDYAGGELFF
DNA: TGTGCCAGCAGACTCCGGGACTACGCCGGCGGGGAGCTGTTTTTT

size: NA
V: TRBV4-1
length: 16
J: TRBJ2-5
D: NA
CDR3: CASSQDFGTPLGTQYF
DNA: TGCGCCAGCAGCCAAGATTTCGGGACCCCCCTAGGGACCCAGTACTTC

size: few
V: TRBV4-3
length: 16
J: TRBJ1-1
D: NA
CDR3: CASSQDRAWRNTEAFF
DNA: TGCGCCAGCAGCCAAGATCGTGCCTGGAGGAACACTGAAGCTTTCTTT

size: NA
V: TRBV4-2
length: 14
J: TRBJ2-7
D: NA
CDR3: CASSSPGHNYEQYF
DNA: TGTGCCAGCAGCTCACCGGGACACAACTACGAGCAGTACTTC

size: NA
V: TRBV9
length: 13
J: TRBJ2-4
D: NA
CDR3: CASGHGAKNIQYF
DNA: TGTGCCAGCGGTCATGGGGCCAAAAACATTCAGTACTTC

size: NA
V: TRBV10-3
length: 11
J: TRBJ1-2
D: NA
CDR3: CASTTDYGYTF
DNA: TGTGCCTCCACGACCGACTATGGCTACACCTTC

size: NA
V: TRBV4-1
length: 19
J: TRBJ2-2
D: NA
CDR3: CASSQGPGSDRASPGELFF
DNA: TGCGCCAGCAGCCAGGGCCCCGGATCCGACAGAGCCTCCCCCGGGGAGCTGTTTTTT

size: NA
V: TRBV5-4
length: 13
J: TRBJ1-2
D: NA
CDR3: CASSKDGAYGYTF
DNA: TGTGCCAGCAGCAAGGACGGTGCATATGGCTACACCTTC

size: few
V: TRBV7-6
length: 15
J: TRBJ1-6
D: NA
CDR3: CASSLVVGADSPLHF
DNA: TGTGCCAGCAGCTTAGTGGTGGGGGCGGATTCACCCCTCCACTTT

size: NA
V: TRBV6-1
length: 14
J: TRBJ1-1
D: NA
CDR3: CASTKGGGETEAFF
DNA: TGTGCCAGCACTAAAGGTGGGGGAGAGACTGAAGCTTTCTTT

size: NA
V: TRBV5-1
length: 15
J: TRBJ2-3
D: NA
CDR3: CASSFSGSQADTQYF
DNA: TGCGCCAGCAGCTTTTCAGGGAGCCAAGCAGATACGCAGTATTTT

size: many
V: TRBV7-8
length: 15
J: TRBJ1-1
D: TRBD1
CDR3: CASSPRTGFNTEAFF
DNA: TGTGCCAGCAGCCCCCGGACAGGATTTAACACTGAAGCTTTCTTT

size: NA
V: TRBV6-2/TRBV6-3
length: 13
J: TRBJ1-1
D: NA
CDR3: CASSYRETGGAFF
DNA: TGTGCCAGCAGTTACCGGGAGACAGGTGGAGCTTTCTTT

size: many
V: TRBV7-6
length: 19
J: TRBJ2-1
D: TRBD2
CDR3: CASSLDGTSGRKGDNEQFF
DNA: TGTGCCAGCAGCTTAGATGGGACTAGCGGGAGAAAGGGAGACAATGAGCAGTTCTTC

size: NA
V: TRBV12-3/TRBV12-4
length: 16
J: TRBJ1-5
D: NA
CDR3: CASSLGIGASNQPQHF
DNA: TGTGCCAGCAGTTTAGGTATAGGGGCCAGCAATCAGCCCCAGCATTTT

size: NA
V: TRBV15
length: 17
J: TRBJ2-3
D: NA
CDR3: CATSRDLVGRSTDTQYF
DNA: TGTGCCACCAGCAGAGATCTGGTGGGAAGAAGCACAGATACGCAGTATTTT

size: NA
V: TRBV12-3/TRBV12-4
length: 14
J: TRBJ2-7
D: TRBD2
CDR3: CASSLAAGGGEQYF
DNA: TGTGCCAGCAGTTTGGCGGCGGGGGGCGGCGAGCAGTACTTC

size: NA
V: TRBV6-5
length: 18
J: TRBJ1-1
D: TRBD1
CDR3: CASSYSMQTGGAFTEAFF
DNA: TGTGCCAGCAGTTACTCGATGCAGACAGGGGGCGCATTCACTGAAGCTTTCTTT